The clone carrying this T cell receptor (beta chain) showed up many times. This specimen comes from a study of read filtering for tumor transcriptome and immune sequencing. From about 400 ng of RNA, a library with molecular barcoded alpha/delta and beta/gamma adaptors was made. TCRdb re-called the reads through MiXCR, storing one row per CDR3 protein. The data show about 10,000 distinct CDR3 sequences, 16% seen once. V lost 3 bases to trimming and J lost 3 bases; unmatched junction nucleotides: 3. This CDR3 has 14 amino acids. Germline V CDR1 and CDR2: SGHNT, YYREEE (reference sequence). This clonotype was obtained from a donor aged 40 or over with multiple myeloma. This chain connects TRBV5-4 to TRBJ1-1; 9 bases agree with TRBD1. The sequenced material came from a population of CD138-negative cells sorted from bone marrow. For the CDR3, the DNA is TGTGCCAGCAGCTGGGGACAGGGCTACACTGAAGCTTTCTTT. Translating gives CASSWGQGYTEAFF.